The entry that follows covers one TCR beta chain sequence. TCRdb processed the PCR reads anew with MiXCR; each CDR3 protein has one entry. This table holds approximately 12,000 distinct CDR3 sequences, around 50% found once. The CDR3 has 21 amino acids. Germline V gives CDR1 MNHNS, CDR2 SASEGT. With V trimmed by 0 bases and J by 1 base, 14 bases remained unmatched. Donors had localized lung adenocarcinoma, a non-small cell lung cancer. The record originates from a study of CD4 and CD8 cells across lung adenocarcinoma regions. Sequences were obtained from CD8+ T cells from the margin of a lung tumor. The rearrangement joins TRBV6-1 to TRBJ2-2, with 10 bases aligning to TRBD2. This receptor was taken from a female donor with lung adenocarcinoma. The CD4 and CD8 labels of this study may be unreliable. The CDR3 DNA reads TGTGCCAGCAGTGAAGCAGGAGTAAGGCTAGCGGGGGTCCGGAACACCGGGGAGCTGTTTTTT. Protein sequence: CASSEAGVRLAGVRNTGELFF.